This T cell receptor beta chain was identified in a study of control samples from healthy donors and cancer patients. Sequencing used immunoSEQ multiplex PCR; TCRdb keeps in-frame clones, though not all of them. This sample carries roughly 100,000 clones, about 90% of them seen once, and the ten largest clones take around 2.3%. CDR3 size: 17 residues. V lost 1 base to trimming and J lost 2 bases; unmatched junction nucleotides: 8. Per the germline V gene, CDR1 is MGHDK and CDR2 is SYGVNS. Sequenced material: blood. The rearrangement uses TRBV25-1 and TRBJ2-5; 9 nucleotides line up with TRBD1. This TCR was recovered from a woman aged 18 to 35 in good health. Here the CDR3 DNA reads TGTGCCAGCAGTGAATCCCCGAGACAGGGGGGGCAAGAGACCCAGTACTTC. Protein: CASSESPRQGGQETQYF. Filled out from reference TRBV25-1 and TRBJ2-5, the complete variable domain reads EADIYQTPRYLVIGTGKKITLECSQTMGHDKMYWYQQDPGMELHLIHYSYGVNSTEKGDLSSESTVSRIRTEHFPLTLESARPSHTSQYLCASSESPRQGGQETQYFGPGTRLLVL.